This T cell receptor beta chain was identified during a study of shared clonotypes between healthy human individuals. Study-level results: All-four-donor shared clonotypes had higher generation probabilities than non-shared clonotypes did.

On this clone itself: The antigen remains unidentified.

The CDR3 extends over 14 amino acids. Looked up from germline, CDR1 is ENHRY and CDR2 is SYGVKD. V lost 2 bases and J lost 4, with 10 bases in between. In the original workflow: Filtering was not the same, since immunoSEQ gave junction-only sequences without quality scores. The table came from immunoSEQ multiplex PCR; TCRdb's copy has only in-frame clones and leaves some out. D and trimming were read from the DNA, whereas the V and J calls and clone size are those reported in that table. The sample yields approximately 740,000 clones, approximately 74% seen once. The rearrangement links TRBV10-3 to TRBJ2-3; D gene uncertain. This receptor was taken from a woman aged 25 to 45 in good health. Sequences were obtained from memory CD4+ T cells sorted from blood. Documented subset: CD45RA-negative fraction. In DNA form, the CDR3 reads TGTGCCATCAGTGAGAACAGTAATTCAGATACGCAGTATTTT. This encodes CAISENSNSDTQYF.